This T cell receptor beta chain emerged from a study of blood T cell repertoires in COVID-19. The wider study: The United States, Italy and Spain were the sources of the acute and convalescent COVID-19 samples. From T cells, B-cell-depleted T cells, or PBMCs came the material, which was cDNA or gDNA.

The CDR3 has 14 amino acids. Deletions cut 0 bases from V and 7 bases from J, with 11 bases between. Germline V gives CDR1 SGDLS, CDR2 YYNGEE. The authors' processing: Estimated nucleated cell counts came from reference gene primer amplification. Sequencing used immunoSEQ multiplex PCR; TCRdb keeps in-frame clones, though not all of them. V and J calls and clone size are copied from that table; D and trimming were computed from the DNA. This sample has 80,000 to 90,000 clones, with about 84% found just once. The genes are TRBV9 and TRBJ1-5; D is perhaps TRBD1 (5 bases). What was sequenced was peripheral blood. The sequence derives from a woman in her 70s with acute or convalescent COVID-19. The CDR3 nucleotides are TGTGCCAGCAGCGTAGAGGCAGGGCGGCAGCCCCAGCATTTT. The encoded protein is CASSVEAGRQPQHF.